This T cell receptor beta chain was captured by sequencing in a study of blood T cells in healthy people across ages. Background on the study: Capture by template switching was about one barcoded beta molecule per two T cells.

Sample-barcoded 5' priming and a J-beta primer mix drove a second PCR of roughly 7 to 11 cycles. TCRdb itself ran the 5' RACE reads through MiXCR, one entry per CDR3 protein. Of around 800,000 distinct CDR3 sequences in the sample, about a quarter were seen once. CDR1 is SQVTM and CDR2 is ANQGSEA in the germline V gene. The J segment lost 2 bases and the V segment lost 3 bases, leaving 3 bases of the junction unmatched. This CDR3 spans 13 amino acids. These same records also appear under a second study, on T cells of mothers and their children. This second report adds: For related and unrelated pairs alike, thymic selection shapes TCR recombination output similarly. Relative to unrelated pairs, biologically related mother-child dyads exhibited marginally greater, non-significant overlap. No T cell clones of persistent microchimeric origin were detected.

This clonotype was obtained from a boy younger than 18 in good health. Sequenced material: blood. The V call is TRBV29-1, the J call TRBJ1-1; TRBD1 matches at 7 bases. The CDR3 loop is CSVEGQLNTEAFF. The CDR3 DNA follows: TGCAGCGTTGAGGGACAGCTTAACACTGAAGCTTTCTTT.